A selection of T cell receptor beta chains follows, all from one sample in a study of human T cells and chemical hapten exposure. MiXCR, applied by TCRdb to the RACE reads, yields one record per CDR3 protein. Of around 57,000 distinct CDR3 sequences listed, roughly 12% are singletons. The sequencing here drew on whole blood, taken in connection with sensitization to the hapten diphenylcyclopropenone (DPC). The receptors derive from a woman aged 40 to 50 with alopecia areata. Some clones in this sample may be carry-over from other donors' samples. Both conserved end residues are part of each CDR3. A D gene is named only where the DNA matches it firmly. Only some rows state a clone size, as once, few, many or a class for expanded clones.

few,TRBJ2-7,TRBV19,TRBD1,CASSDRGYEQYF,TGTGCCAGTAGTGACAGGGGTTACGAGCAGTACTTC
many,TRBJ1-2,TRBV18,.,CASSPNRDPSGFGYTF,TGTGCCAGCTCACCAAATAGGGACCCCTCCGGGTTTGGCTACACCTTC
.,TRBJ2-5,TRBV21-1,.,CASSKIEERTACDETQYF,TGTGCCAGCAGCAAAATTGAAGAGAGGACAGCCTGTGACGAGACCCAGTACTTC
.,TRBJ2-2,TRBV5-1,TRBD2,CASSSLVSGKNTGELFF,TGCGCCAGCAGCTCTCTTGTTAGCGGGAAGAACACCGGGGAGCTGTTTTTT
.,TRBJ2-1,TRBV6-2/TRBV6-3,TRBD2,CASSRSSGGNEQFF,TGTGCCAGCAGTCGATCTAGCGGTGGAAATGAGCAGTTCTTC
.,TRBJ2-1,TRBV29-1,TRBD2,CSATSGSSYNEQFF,TGCAGCGCAACCAGCGGGAGCTCCTACAATGAGCAGTTCTTC
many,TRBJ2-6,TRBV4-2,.,CASSSPRLSGANVLTF,TGTGCCAGCAGCTCCCCCCGGCTCTCTGGGGCCAACGTCCTGACTTTC
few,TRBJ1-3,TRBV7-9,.,CASSPQGRGGNTIYF,TGTGCCAGCAGCCCCCAGGGGAGAGGGGGAAACACCATATATTTT
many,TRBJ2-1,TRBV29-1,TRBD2,CSVTWGGAYNEQFF,TGCAGCGTAACCTGGGGGGGGGCCTACAATGAGCAGTTCTTC
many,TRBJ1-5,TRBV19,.,CASSIEGGQGHQPQHF,TGTGCCAGTAGTATAGAGGGAGGGCAGGGTCATCAGCCCCAGCATTTT
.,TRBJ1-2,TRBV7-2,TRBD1,CASSFQGANYGYTF,TGTGCCAGCAGCTTCCAGGGGGCGAACTATGGCTACACCTTC
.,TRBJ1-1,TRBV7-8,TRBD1,CASSLSAGQGYTEAFF,TGTGCCAGCAGCTTATCCGCGGGACAGGGCTATACTGAAGCTTTCTTT
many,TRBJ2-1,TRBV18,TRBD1,CASSPKGQGAGEQFF,TGTGCCAGCTCACCCAAAGGACAGGGGGCCGGTGAGCAGTTCTTC
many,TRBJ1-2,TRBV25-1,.,CASSAAGYYGYTF,TGTGCCAGCAGTGCGGCAGGGTACTATGGCTACACCTTC
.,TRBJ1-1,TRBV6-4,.,CASSSAEGAEAFF,TGTGCCAGCAGTTCTGCGGAAGGCGCTGAAGCTTTCTTT
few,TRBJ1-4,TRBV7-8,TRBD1,CASSPGTGRGEKLFF,TGTGCCAGCAGCCCTGGGACAGGGAGAGGTGAAAAACTGTTTTTT
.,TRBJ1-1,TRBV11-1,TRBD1,CASSAPTGGRNTEAFF,TGTGCCAGCAGCGCCCCGACAGGGGGCCGGAACACTGAAGCTTTCTTT
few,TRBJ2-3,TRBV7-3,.,CASSFPTTGRTDTQYF,TGTGCCAGCAGCTTCCCTACGACAGGTCGCACAGATACGCAGTATTTT
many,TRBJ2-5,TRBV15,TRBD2,CATSRDRGLVLKETQYF,TGTGCCACCAGCAGAGATCGCGGACTAGTTTTAAAAGAGACCCAGTACTTC
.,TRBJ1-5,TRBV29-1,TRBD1,CSVRDRDNQPQHF,TGCAGCGTCCGGGACAGGGACAATCAGCCCCAGCATTTT
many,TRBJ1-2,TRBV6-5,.,CASSQSEIHGYTF,TGTGCCAGCAGTCAAAGTGAGATCCATGGCTACACCTTC
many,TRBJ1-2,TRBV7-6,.,CASSSIREGGGYTF,TGTGCCAGCAGCTCCATTAGGGAGGGTGGAGGCTACACCTTC
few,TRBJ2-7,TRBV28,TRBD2,CASSLGLAGPYEQYF,TGTGCCAGCAGCCTCGGACTAGCGGGACCCTACGAGCAGTACTTC
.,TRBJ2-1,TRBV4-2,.,CASSQNRVEQFF,TGTGCCAGCAGCCAAAACAGGGTTGAGCAGTTCTTC